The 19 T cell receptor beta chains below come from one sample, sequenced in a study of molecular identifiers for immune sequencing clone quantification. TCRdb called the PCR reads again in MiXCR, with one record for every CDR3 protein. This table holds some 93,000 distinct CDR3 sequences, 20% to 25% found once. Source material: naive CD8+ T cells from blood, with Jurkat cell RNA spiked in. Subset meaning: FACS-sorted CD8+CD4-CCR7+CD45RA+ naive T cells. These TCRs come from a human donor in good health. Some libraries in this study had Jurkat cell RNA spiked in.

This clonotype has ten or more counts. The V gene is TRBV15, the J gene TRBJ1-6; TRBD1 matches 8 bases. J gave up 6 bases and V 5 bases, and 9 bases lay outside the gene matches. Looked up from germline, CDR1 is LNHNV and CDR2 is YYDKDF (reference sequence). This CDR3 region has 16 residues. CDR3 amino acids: CATSRLLGQANSPLHF. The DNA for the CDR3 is TGTGCCACCAGCCGGCTGTTGGGACAGGCTAATTCACCCCTCCACTTT.

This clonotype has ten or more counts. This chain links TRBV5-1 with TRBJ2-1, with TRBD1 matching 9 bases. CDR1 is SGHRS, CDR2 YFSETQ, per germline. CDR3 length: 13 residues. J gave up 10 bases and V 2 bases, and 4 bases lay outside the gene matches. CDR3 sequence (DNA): TGCGCCAGCAGCTTTACAGGGGGCAACGAGCAGTTCTTC. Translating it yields CASSFTGGNEQFF.

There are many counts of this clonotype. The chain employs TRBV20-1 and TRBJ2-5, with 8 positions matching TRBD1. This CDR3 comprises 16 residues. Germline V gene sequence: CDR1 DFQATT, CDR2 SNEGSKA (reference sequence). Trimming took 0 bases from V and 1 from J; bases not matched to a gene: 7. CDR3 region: CSARDVPGQVQETQYF. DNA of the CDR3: TGCAGTGCTAGAGATGTCCCGGGACAGGTCCAAGAGACCCAGTACTTC.

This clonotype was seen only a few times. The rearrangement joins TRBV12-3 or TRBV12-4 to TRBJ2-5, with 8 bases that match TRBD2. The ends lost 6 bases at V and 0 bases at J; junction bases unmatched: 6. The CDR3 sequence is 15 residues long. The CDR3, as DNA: TGTGCCAGCAGCCCACTAGCGGAGGACCAAGAGACCCAGTACTTC. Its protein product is CASSPLAEDQETQYF.

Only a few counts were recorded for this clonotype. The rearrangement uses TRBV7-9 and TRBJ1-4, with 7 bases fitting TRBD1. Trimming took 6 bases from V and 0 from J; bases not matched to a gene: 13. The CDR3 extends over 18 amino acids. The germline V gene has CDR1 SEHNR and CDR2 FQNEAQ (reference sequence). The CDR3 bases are TGTGCCAGCAGTAGGCGGGACAGCGATGAGACAACTAATGAAAAACTGTTTTTT. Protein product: CASSRRDSDETTNEKLFF.

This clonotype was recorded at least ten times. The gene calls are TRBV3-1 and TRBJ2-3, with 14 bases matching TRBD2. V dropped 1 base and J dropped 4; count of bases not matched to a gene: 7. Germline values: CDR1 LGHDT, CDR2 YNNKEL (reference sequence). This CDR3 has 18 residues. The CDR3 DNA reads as TGTGCCAGCAGCCAAGTGACTAGCGGGGGGGCCGGTGCAGATACGCAGTATTTT. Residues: CASSQVTSGGAGADTQYF.

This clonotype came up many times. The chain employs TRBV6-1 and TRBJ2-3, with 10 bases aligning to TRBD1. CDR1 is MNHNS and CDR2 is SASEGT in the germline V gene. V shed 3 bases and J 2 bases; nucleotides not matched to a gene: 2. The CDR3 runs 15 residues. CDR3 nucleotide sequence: TGTGCCAGCAGTGACGGGACAGGGGACACAGATACGCAGTATTTT. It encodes CASSDGTGDTDTQYF.

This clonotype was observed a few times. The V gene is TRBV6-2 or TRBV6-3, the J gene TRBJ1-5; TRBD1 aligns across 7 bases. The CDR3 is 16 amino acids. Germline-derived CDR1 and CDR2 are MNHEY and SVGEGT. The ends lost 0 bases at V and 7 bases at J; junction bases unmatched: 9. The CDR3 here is CASSYSVTGVRQPQHF. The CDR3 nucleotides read TGTGCCAGCAGTTACTCAGTTACAGGGGTTCGGCAGCCCCAGCATTTT.

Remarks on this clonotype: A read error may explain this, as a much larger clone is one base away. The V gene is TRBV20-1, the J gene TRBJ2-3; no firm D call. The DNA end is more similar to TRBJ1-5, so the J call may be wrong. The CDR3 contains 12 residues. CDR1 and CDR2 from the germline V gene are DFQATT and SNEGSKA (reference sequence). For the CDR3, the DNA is TGCAGTGCTAGTGATGGGCGAGATACGCAGCATTTT. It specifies CSASDGRDTQHF.

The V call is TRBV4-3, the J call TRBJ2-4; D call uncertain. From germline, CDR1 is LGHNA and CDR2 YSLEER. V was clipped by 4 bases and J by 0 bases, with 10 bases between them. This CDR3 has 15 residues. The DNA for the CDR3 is TGCGCCAGCAGCCCCGACCCAGTAGCCAAAAACATTCAGTACTTC. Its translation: CASSPDPVAKNIQYF.

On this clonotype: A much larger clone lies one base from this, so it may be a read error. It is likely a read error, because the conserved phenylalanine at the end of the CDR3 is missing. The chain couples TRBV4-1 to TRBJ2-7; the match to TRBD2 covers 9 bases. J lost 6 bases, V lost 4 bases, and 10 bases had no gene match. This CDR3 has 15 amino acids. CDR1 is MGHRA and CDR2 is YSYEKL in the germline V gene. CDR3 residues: CASSLNSGSPPEQYL. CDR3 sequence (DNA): TGCGCCAGCAGCCTAAATAGCGGGAGTCCCCCCGAGCAGTACCTC.

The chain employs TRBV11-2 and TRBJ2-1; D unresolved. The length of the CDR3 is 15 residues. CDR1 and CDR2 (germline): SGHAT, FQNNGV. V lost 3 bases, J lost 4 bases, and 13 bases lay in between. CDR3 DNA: TGTGCCAGCAGCTTCGGAGCGACGATTTACAATGAGCAGTTCTTC. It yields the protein CASSFGATIYNEQFF.

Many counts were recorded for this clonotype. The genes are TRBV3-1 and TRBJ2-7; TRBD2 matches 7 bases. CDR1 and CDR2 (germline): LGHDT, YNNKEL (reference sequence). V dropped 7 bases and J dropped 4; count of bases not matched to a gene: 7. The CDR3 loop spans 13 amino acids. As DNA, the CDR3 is TGTGCCAGCAAGGCGGGGGAGAAATACGAGCAGTACTTC. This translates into CASKAGEKYEQYF.

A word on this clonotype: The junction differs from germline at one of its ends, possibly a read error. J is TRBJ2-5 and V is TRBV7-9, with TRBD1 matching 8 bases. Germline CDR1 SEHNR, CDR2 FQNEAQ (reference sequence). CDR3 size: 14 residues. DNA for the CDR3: TGTGCCAGCAGCTTCCCGACAGGGGTCGGGACCCAGTGCTTC. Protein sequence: CASSFPTGVGTQCF.

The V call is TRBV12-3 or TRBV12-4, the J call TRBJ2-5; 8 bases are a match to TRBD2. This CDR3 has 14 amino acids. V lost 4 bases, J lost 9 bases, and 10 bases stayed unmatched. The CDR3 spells CASSYSGAASAQYF. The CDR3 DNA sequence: TGTGCCAGCAGTTATAGCGGGGCGGCCTCGGCCCAGTACTTC.

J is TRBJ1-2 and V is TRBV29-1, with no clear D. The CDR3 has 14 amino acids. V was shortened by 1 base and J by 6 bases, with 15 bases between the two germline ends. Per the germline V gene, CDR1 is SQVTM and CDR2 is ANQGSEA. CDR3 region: CSVEAGDSGHGYTF. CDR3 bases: TGCAGCGTTGAAGCGGGCGACTCCGGCCATGGCTACACCTTC.

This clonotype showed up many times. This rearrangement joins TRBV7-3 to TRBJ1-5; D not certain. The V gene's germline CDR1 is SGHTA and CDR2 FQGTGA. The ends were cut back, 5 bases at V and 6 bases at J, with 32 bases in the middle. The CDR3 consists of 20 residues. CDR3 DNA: TGTGCCAGCAGCCAAATAATGACTCCCATTCGGACGCCGGAGTTTCAGCCCCAGCATTTT. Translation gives CASSQIMTPIRTPEFQPQHF.

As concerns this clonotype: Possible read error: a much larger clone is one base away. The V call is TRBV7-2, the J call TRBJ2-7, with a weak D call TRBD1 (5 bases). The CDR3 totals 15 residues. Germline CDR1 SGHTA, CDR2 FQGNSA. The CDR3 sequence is CACSPTVQGSYEQYF. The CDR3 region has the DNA TGTGCCTGCAGCCCTACGGTCCAGGGCTCCTACGAGCAGTACTTC.

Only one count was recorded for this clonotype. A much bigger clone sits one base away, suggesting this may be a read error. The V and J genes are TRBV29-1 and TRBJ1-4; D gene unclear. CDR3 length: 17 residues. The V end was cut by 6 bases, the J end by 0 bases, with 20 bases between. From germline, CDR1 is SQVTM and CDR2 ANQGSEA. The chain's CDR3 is CSVVARSSHATNEKLFF. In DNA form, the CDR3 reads TGCAGCGTCGTGGCCAGATCATCCCATGCAACTAATGAAAAACTGTTTTTT.